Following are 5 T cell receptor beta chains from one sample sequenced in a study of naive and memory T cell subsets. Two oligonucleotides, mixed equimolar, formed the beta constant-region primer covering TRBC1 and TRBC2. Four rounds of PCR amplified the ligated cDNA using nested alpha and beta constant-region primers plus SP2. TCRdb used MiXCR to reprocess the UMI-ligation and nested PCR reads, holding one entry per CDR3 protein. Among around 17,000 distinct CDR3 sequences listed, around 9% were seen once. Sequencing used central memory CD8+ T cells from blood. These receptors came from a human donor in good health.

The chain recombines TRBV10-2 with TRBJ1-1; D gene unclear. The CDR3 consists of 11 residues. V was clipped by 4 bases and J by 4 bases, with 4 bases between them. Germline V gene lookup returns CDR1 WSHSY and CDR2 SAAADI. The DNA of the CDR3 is TGCGCCAGCAGTGGGCCCACTGAAGCTTTCTTT. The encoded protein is CASSGPTEAFF.

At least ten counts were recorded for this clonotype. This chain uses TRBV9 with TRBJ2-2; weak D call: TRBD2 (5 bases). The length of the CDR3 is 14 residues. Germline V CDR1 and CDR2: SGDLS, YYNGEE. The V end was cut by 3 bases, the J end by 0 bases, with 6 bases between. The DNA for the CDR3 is TGTGCCAGCAGCGGGACTCCGAACACCGGGGAGCTGTTTTTT. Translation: CASSGTPNTGELFF.

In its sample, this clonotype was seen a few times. The CDR3 nucleotides read TGTGCCAGCAGCCCCCGGTTGGGCCTCAATCAGCCCCAGCATTTT. It translates to CASSPRLGLNQPQHF. V and J are TRBV27 and TRBJ1-5; D remains ambiguous. The CDR3 length is 15 residues. CDR1 and CDR2 (germline): MNHEY, SMNVEV (reference sequence). V lost 6 bases and J 3 bases, leaving 15 bases between the germline ends.

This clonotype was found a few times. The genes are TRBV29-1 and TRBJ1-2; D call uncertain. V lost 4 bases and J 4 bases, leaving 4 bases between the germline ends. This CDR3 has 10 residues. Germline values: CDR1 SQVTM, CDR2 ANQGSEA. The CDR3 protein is CSVATYGYTF. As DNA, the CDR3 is TGCAGCGTTGCAACCTATGGCTACACCTTC.

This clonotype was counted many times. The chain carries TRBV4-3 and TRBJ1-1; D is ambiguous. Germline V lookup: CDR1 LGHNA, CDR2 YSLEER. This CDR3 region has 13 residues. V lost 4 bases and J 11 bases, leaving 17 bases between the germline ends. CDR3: CASSRSSGSEAFF. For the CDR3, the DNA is TGCGCCAGCAGCCGGTCATCGGGTTCGGAGGCTTTCTTT.